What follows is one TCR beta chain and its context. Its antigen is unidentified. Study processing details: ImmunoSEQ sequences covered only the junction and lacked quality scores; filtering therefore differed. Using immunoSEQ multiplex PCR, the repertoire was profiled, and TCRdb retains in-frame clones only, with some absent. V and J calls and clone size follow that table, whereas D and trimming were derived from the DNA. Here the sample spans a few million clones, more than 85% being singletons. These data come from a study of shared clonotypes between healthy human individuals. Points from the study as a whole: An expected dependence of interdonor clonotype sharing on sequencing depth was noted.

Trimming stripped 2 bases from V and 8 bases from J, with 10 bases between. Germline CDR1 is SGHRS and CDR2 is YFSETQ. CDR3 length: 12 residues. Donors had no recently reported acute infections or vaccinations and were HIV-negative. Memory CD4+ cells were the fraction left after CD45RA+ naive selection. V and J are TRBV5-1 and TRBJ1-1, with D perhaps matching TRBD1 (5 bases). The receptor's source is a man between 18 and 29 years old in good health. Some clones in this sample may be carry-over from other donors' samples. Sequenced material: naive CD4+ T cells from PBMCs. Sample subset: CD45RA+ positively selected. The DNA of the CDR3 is TGCGCCAGCAGCTTCGCGGGACCGGAAGCTTTCTTT. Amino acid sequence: CASSFAGPEAFF.